Listed below are T cell receptor beta chains from one sample, sequenced in a study of T cell responses to AZD1222 COVID-19 vaccine. Assay: immunoSEQ multiplex PCR; the TCRdb copy retains only in-frame clones and omits some. The repertoire holds about 120,000 clones, around 90% seen once, with just over 3.5% in the top ten. Specimen: peripheral blood, collected 28 days after the second AZD1222 dose. The receptors shown here come from an adult who received the AZD1222 COVID-19 vaccine. Each CDR3 is given with its conserved first and last residue. The D gene is left open where the match is weak. The size entry is marked missing in some rows and otherwise reads once, few, many or a size class.

CDR3 DNA	CDR3 protein	clone size	V gene	J gene	D gene
TGTGCCAGCAGTTTCATTGCGGTTCAAGCTAACTATGGCTACACCTTC	CASSFIAVQANYGYTF	-	TRBV28	TRBJ1-2	-
TGTGCCAGCTCATCTTGGGACGGCCACAATGAGCAGTTCTTC	CASSSWDGHNEQFF	few	TRBV18	TRBJ2-1	-
TGTGCCAGCAGTTTTGCAGGGTCTGCCGGGGAGCTGTTTTTT	CASSFAGSAGELFF	-	TRBV28	TRBJ2-2	-
TGTGCCAGCAGCGACCTACAGGACCCCACATGGAACACTGAAGCTTTCTTT	CASSDLQDPTWNTEAFF	-	TRBV5-8	TRBJ1-1	-
TGTGCCAGCAGCTTGAACCCCGGGCCGGATTTTCCCTACGAGCAGTACTTC	CASSLNPGPDFPYEQYF	-	TRBV7-6	TRBJ2-7	-
TGTGCCAGCAGCTCTGAACGCCGGGACGGCACAGATACGCAGTATTTT	CASSSERRDGTDTQYF	few	TRBV7-6	TRBJ2-3	-
TGCGCCAGCAGCTTGGACACTCAAGAGACCCAGTACTTC	CASSLDTQETQYF	-	TRBV5-1	TRBJ2-5	-
TGTGCCAGCAGGCTGACAGGGTCCCAGCCCCAGCATTTT	CASRLTGSQPQHF	-	TRBV6-5	TRBJ1-5	TRBD1
TGTGCCAGCAGCTTATCCACAGGGAGGGCTGAAGCTTTCTTT	CASSLSTGRAEAFF	-	TRBV7-9	TRBJ1-1	-
TGTGCCAGCAGCTCCTCAGTACGAGGGGGCGGAAACACCATATATTTT	CASSSSVRGGGNTIYF	-	TRBV5-5	TRBJ1-3	TRBD1
TGTGCCAGCAGCACACCTACAGGGGGCGCAGGGAACACTGAAGCTTTCTTT	CASSTPTGGAGNTEAFF	-	TRBV9	TRBJ1-1	TRBD1
TGTGCCAGCGGGGGAGGGACGTACGAGCAGTACTTC	CASGGGTYEQYF	-	TRBV2	TRBJ2-7	TRBD2
TGCGCCAGCAGCTTGGGGGCACAGGAAATCTATGGCTACACCTTC	CASSLGAQEIYGYTF	once	TRBV5-1	TRBJ1-2	-
TGCGCCAGCAGCCAAGATAGGAGACAGCCCCACGGTGGCTACACCTTC	CASSQDRRQPHGGYTF	-	TRBV4-3	TRBJ1-2	-
TGTGCTAGTGGTTTAGGGGGTTCCTACTCCTACGAGCAGTACTTC	CASGLGGSYSYEQYF	-	TRBV12-5	TRBJ2-7	-
TGTGCCAGCAGCCCCAAACAGGGGAGCACAGATACGCAGTATTTT	CASSPKQGSTDTQYF	-	TRBV7-3	TRBJ2-3	TRBD1
TGTGCCAGCAGCCGAAGTGGGGGAGCGGGTGAAAAACTGTTTTTT	CASSRSGGAGEKLFF	-	TRBV7-9	TRBJ1-4	-
TGTGCCAGCAGCGTAGTCCCGGGGGGGGATCCTACCCACGTTCCAGATACGCAGTATTTT	CASSVVPGGDPTHVPDTQYF	-	TRBV9	TRBJ2-3	TRBD2
TGTGCCAGCAGCCTCCTCTATAAGAACACTGAAGCTTTCTTT	CASSLLYKNTEAFF	-	TRBV7-2	TRBJ1-1	-
TGTGCCAGCAGCCGGGGTCTAGGACGATCGTTCTTC	CASSRGLGRSFF	-	TRBV14	TRBJ2-1	-
TGTGCCTGGAGTGTAGCTTCTGGAAACACCATATATTTT	CAWSVASGNTIYF	-	TRBV30	TRBJ1-3	-
TGTGCCAGCAGCTTGGTGGGACAGTTCTATGGCTACACCTTC	CASSLVGQFYGYTF	-	TRBV5-5	TRBJ1-2	TRBD1
TGCGCCAGCAGCTTGGTCGGACAGGGGGGCGGGGAGCTGTTTTTT	CASSLVGQGGGELFF	once	TRBV5-1	TRBJ2-2	TRBD1
TGTGCCAGCGGTTTTAGTGGTGATACGCAGTATTTT	CASGFSGDTQYF	-	TRBV12-3/TRBV12-4	TRBJ2-3	-
TGTGCCAGCAGCGTAGGGAGTTCTGCTCATGACACCATATATTTT	CASSVGSSAHDTIYF	-	TRBV9	TRBJ1-3	-
TGTGCCAGCAGTTTAAAGCGGGGGGAGAGTCAGCCCCAGCATTTT	CASSLKRGESQPQHF	-	TRBV28	TRBJ1-5	-
TGTGCCAGCAGCTTGCCAGGGGCCCCAGGCGAGCAGTACTTC	CASSLPGAPGEQYF	-	TRBV5-4	TRBJ2-7	-
TGTGCCAGCAGTCGATCCCAGGGGCCCCAAGAGACCCAGTACTTC	CASSRSQGPQETQYF	-	TRBV6-4	TRBJ2-5	-
TGTGCCAGCAGCTTCCCCACAGGGAACACTGAAGCTTTCTTT	CASSFPTGNTEAFF	-	TRBV5-6	TRBJ1-1	-
TGTGCCTGGACCTTAAGGAGCGCCCGGGGTGGGGAGCAGTACTTC	CAWTLRSARGGEQYF	-	TRBV30	TRBJ2-7	-
TGTGCCAGCAGTTTCCGGCAGGATCCCTCCTACGAGCAGTACTTC	CASSFRQDPSYEQYF	once	TRBV27	TRBJ2-7	-
TGTGCCAGCAGCTTAGCGACTAGCGGGGGATACAATGAGCAGTTCTTC	CASSLATSGGYNEQFF	-	TRBV7-2	TRBJ2-1	TRBD2
TGTGCCAGCAGCCTCGCGGGACAGAATGAAAAACTGTTTTTT	CASSLAGQNEKLFF	-	TRBV5-5	TRBJ1-4	TRBD1
TGTGCCAGCAGTTACGCCGCACGCCCCGCCTCGTACTTC	CASSYAARPASYF	-	TRBV6-2/TRBV6-3	TRBJ2-7	-
TGTGCCACCAGCGGACGGACAGGGCCCTTAACGGGTGAAAAACTGTTTTTT	CATSGRTGPLTGEKLFF	-	TRBV15	TRBJ1-4	TRBD1
TGTGCCAGCAGCCTGGGACTAGCGGGGCCCACAGATACGCAGTATTTT	CASSLGLAGPTDTQYF	-	TRBV7-2	TRBJ2-3	TRBD2
TGTGCCACTCAGACCGGGGGAGCCGGGGAGCTGTTTTTT	CATQTGGAGELFF	-	TRBV15	TRBJ2-2	-
TGTGCCAGCAGCCGGGACAGCAGCAATGAAAAACTGTTTTTT	CASSRDSSNEKLFF	-	TRBV9	TRBJ1-4	TRBD1
TGTGCCAGCAGCTTGTATAGCCTTGGGAGCAATCAGCCCCAGCATTTT	CASSLYSLGSNQPQHF	-	TRBV5-6	TRBJ1-5	-
TGTGCCAGCAGCGTAGCTGGGGGCTTGGGGGAGACCCAGTACTTC	CASSVAGGLGETQYF	-	TRBV9	TRBJ2-5	-
TGCGCCAGCAGCCAAGGCCCTCTAGCGGGAGATCCCTACGAGCAGTACTTC	CASSQGPLAGDPYEQYF	many	TRBV4-1	TRBJ2-7	TRBD2
TGTGCCACTACGAAACCGGGACAGGGACTCTCTGGGGCCAACGTCCTGACTTTC	CATTKPGQGLSGANVLTF	-	TRBV19	TRBJ2-6	TRBD1
TGTGCCAGCAGTGAAGCGATGAGCAATCAGCCCCAGCATTTT	CASSEAMSNQPQHF	few	TRBV6-1	TRBJ1-5	-
TGTGCCAGCGATTCGGGGACTGAAGCTTTCTTT	CASDSGTEAFF	-	TRBV10-3	TRBJ1-1	-
TGTGCCAGCAGTTTAGGCAGGGGTGAGACCCAGTACTTC	CASSLGRGETQYF	once	TRBV27	TRBJ2-5	-
TGTGCCAGCAGCCCTAGGACCGGGAACTATGGCTACACCTTC	CASSPRTGNYGYTF	-	TRBV11-2	TRBJ1-2	-
TGTGCCAGCAGCGCCCTAGCGGGAGGGCCCGATGAGCAGTTCTTC	CASSALAGGPDEQFF	-	TRBV6-4	TRBJ2-1	TRBD2
TGTGCCAGCAGTCGGGACAGGGCTAGCAATCAGCCCCAGCATTTT	CASSRDRASNQPQHF	-	TRBV2	TRBJ1-5	TRBD1
TGTGCCAGCAGTTGGCCCCGACTAGAGGCTAGCCCCGGGGAGCTGTTTTTT	CASSWPRLEASPGELFF	-	TRBV28	TRBJ2-2	-
TGTGCCAGCAGCTCGCGTGGGGGTACTGAAGCTTTCTTT	CASSSRGGTEAFF	-	TRBV9	TRBJ1-1	-
TGTGCCACCAGCACGGGACTAGCGGCGTACAATGAGCAGTTCTTC	CATSTGLAAYNEQFF	-	TRBV15	TRBJ2-1	TRBD2
TGTGCCAGCAGCTTAAGGGAGCAATCCGGGACTAGTGACTTC	CASSLREQSGTSDF	once	TRBV7-8	TRBJ2-5	TRBD2
TGTGCCAGCAGCTTTAAGGGAAGTGGAAACACCATATATTTT	CASSFKGSGNTIYF	-	TRBV7-2	TRBJ1-3	-